This passage covers 16 T cell receptor beta chains from one sample sequenced in a study of regulatory T cells in long-lasting Graves disease (dated by TCRdb to the early 2020s). What this sample's time point label stands for: newly diagnosed GD, antithyroid drugs for less than 3 months. For both TCR sequencing and RNA sequencing, RNA was extracted from PBMCs in TRIzol. Library creation used multiplex PCR. The run used an Illumina HiSeq 4000. iRepertoire HTBI primers and Arm-PCR amplification of CDR3 regions were used to construct TCR beta libraries. TCRdb cleaned the public reads at Q25 with fastp, built clones with MiXCR and kept in-frame beta chains. Each CDR3 protein appears once, grouped with its most common genes and DNA. This sample has about 240,000 distinct CDR3 sequences in its table, and 20% of those were observed once. Approximately 15% of the sample rests with the top ten. The sample in question was peripheral blood mononuclear cells (PBMCs), obtained at new diagnosis, from a patient treated with antithyroid drugs. All receptors come from a female donor with Graves disease.

This clonotype has ten or more counts. The genes are TRBV6-2 or TRBV6-3 and TRBJ2-5, with 14 bases aligning to TRBD2. The CDR3 loop spans 14 amino acids. J lost 5 bases, V lost 8 bases, and 4 bases had no gene match. From germline, CDR1 is MNHEY and CDR2 SVGEGT. This chain's CDR3 is CASGLAGGLETQYF. As DNA, the CDR3 is TGTGCCAGCGGACTAGCGGGAGGTTTGGAGACCCAGTACTTC.

This clonotype was picked up many times. The chain links TRBV10-3 to TRBJ1-1; maybe TRBD1 (5 bases). CDR1 and CDR2 from the germline V gene are ENHRY and SYGVKD. The CDR3 is made up of 14 amino acids. V was trimmed by 2 bases and J by 8 bases, leaving 15 bases between them. The CDR3 bases are TGTGCCATCAGTGAGGAACCAGGGCAACGGGAAGCTTTCTTT. Translating it yields CAISEEPGQREAFF.

This clonotype was counted only a few times. This chain uses TRBV27 with TRBJ2-7, with D perhaps TRBD1 (5 bases). The CDR3 has 14 amino acids. Germline loops: CDR1 MNHEY, CDR2 SMNVEV (reference sequence). V shed 3 bases and J shed 0 bases, with 9 bases lying between them. The CDR3 DNA reads TGTGCCAGCAGTTTCAAACAGGACTCCTACGAGCAGTACTTC. Translated, it gives CASSFKQDSYEQYF.

The chain employs TRBV15 and TRBJ2-5; D may match TRBD1 or TRBD2 (6 bases each). Germline V gene sequence: CDR1 LNHNV, CDR2 YYDKDF (reference sequence). Trimming cost V 6 bases and J 5 bases, with 19 bases left between them. The length of the CDR3 is 15 residues. The CDR3 DNA reads as TGTGCCACCAGATCGAAGGGGGGATCGGCGGAGACCCAGTACTTC. It encodes CATRSKGGSAETQYF.

This clonotype was observed at least ten times. This sequence joins TRBV7-6 and TRBJ1-1; no definite D call. The CDR3 has 12 amino acids. Trimming shortened V by 5 bases and J by 13 bases, and 17 bases separated the two germline ends. CDR1 is SGHVS and CDR2 is FNYEAQ in the germline V gene. CDR3 sequence: CASSLRTDRLFF. Written as DNA, the CDR3 is TGTGCCAGCAGCCTTCGGACGGATAGGCTTTTCTTT.

V and J are TRBV18 and TRBJ2-7; 15 bases line up with TRBD2. Germline CDR1 is KGHSH and CDR2 is LQKENI. V lost 3 bases to trimming and J lost 5 bases; unmatched junction nucleotides: 11. CDR3 size: 18 residues. In DNA form, the CDR3 reads TGTGCCAGCTCACCGACCGGGACTAGCGGGGGGTTAACCCACGAGCAGTACTTC. Residues: CASSPTGTSGGLTHEQYF.

This clonotype was observed many times. CDR3 DNA: TGTGCCAGCAGCTTAACAACAGGGATCGGTTCACCCCTCCACTTT. It encodes CASSLTTGIGSPLHF. V gene TRBV7-2 combines with J gene TRBJ1-6; the D gene is possibly TRBD1 (6 bases). Trimming took 2 bases from V and 9 from J, leaving 14 bases between them. The CDR3 runs 15 residues. The germline V gene has CDR1 SGHTA and CDR2 FQGNSA.

This clonotype was seen at least ten times. The chain combines TRBV20-1 with TRBJ1-3; D ambiguous. The CDR3 length is 13 residues. Trimming took off 5 bases at V and 0 bases at J, with 8 bases between the two ends. Germline V CDR1 and CDR2: DFQATT, SNEGSKA (reference sequence). CDR3: CSAPGYSGNTIYF. The CDR3 coding sequence is TGCAGTGCTCCCGGGTACTCTGGAAACACCATATATTTT.

In this sample, this clonotype turned up many times. V and J are TRBV6-1 and TRBJ1-5; 7 positions match TRBD1. V was clipped by 7 bases and J by 6 bases; unmatched bases: 15. From germline, CDR1 is MNHNS and CDR2 SASEGT. The CDR3 sequence is 16 residues long. CDR3: CASINEPGQRAQPQHF. The CDR3 DNA follows: TGTGCCAGCATAAATGAACCGGGACAGCGTGCTCAGCCCCAGCATTTT.

The genes are TRBV6-4 and TRBJ2-1, with TRBD2 identical over 8 bases. Trimming took 2 bases from V and 8 from J; bases not matched to a gene: 5. This CDR3 is built from 14 residues. Germline lookup yields CDR1 MRHNA and CDR2 SNTAGT. In DNA form, the CDR3 reads TGTGCCAGCAGTGACCCGGGGGGGCCGGATGAGCAGTTCTTC. Protein sequence: CASSDPGGPDEQFF.

This clonotype has ten or more counts. CDR3: CSASARYSYNEQFF. CDR3 nucleotide sequence: TGCAGTGCTAGCGCCCGGTACTCCTACAATGAGCAGTTCTTC. V and J are TRBV20-1 and TRBJ2-1; no firm D call. Looked up from germline, CDR1 is DFQATT and CDR2 is SNEGSKA (reference sequence). Trimming shortened V by 3 bases and J by 0 bases, and 9 bases separated the two germline ends. The CDR3 consists of 14 residues.

This chain joins TRBV5-5 and TRBJ2-3; TRBD2 agrees at 10 bases. Germline CDR1 SGHKS, CDR2 YYEKEE (reference sequence). This CDR3 spans 16 amino acids. The trim removed 4 bases at V and 5 bases at J, leaving 10 bases unmatched. CDR3 DNA sequence: TGTGCCAGCAGCGCCCGAACTAGCGGGGACCGAGATACGCAGTATTTT. Protein: CASSARTSGDRDTQYF.

This clonotype was picked up many times. The chain couples TRBV4-3 to TRBJ2-5; TRBD2 agrees at 13 bases. Germline V gene data show CDR1 as LGHNA and CDR2 as YSLEER. Trimming removed 10 bases from V and 5 bases from J; junction bases left unmatched: 10. This CDR3 is built from 15 residues. The CDR3 reads CANPLAGGPCETQYF. The DNA for the CDR3 is TGCGCCAACCCACTAGCGGGAGGGCCCTGTGAGACCCAGTACTTC.

There are many counts of this clonotype. J is TRBJ2-7 and V is TRBV2, with D perhaps matching TRBD2 (5 bases). The CDR3 has 15 amino acids. CDR1 is SNHLY, CDR2 FYNNEI, per germline. V lost 10 bases to trimming and J lost 6 bases, with 25 bases between them. The CDR3 sequence: CATRGRGEGRGEQYF. For the CDR3, the DNA is TGTGCCACCCGGGGTCGGGGAGAGGGCCGTGGCGAGCAGTACTTC.

To note about this clonotype: With a far larger clone one base away, a read error is the likely cause. CDR3 DNA: TGTGCCAGCAGCCGATCCGGGACACTAACAGTTACGCAGTATTTT. Amino acid sequence: CASSRSGTLTVTQYF. The V gene is TRBV11-2, the J gene TRBJ2-1; D is possibly TRBD1 (6 bases). The end of the DNA aligns better with TRBJ2-3, so the J call may be wrong. The CDR3 totals 15 residues. Germline V gene sequence: CDR1 SGHAT, CDR2 FQNNGV.

The chain couples TRBV19 to TRBJ1-5, with D unclear. The CDR3 is made up of 16 amino acids. CDR1 and CDR2 from the germline V gene are LNHDA and SQIVND (reference sequence). V gave up 0 bases and J gave up 3 bases, with 12 bases separating them. CDR3 region: CASSIDLSVSNQPQHF. Written as DNA, the CDR3 is TGTGCCAGTAGTATAGACTTGAGTGTTTCCAATCAGCCCCAGCATTTT. Complete variable domain (other parts from reference TRBV19 and TRBJ1-5): DGGITQSPKYLFRKEGQNVTLSCEQNLNHDAMYWYRQDPGQGLRLIYYSQIVNDFQKGDIAEGYSVSREKKESFPLTVTSAQKNPTAFYLCASSIDLSVSNQPQHFGDGTRLSIL.